This note documents a single TCR beta chain sequence. Its antigen is not identified. This CDR3 is 18 amino acids long. Germline V gene data show CDR1 as SGHRS and CDR2 as YFSETQ. V dropped 3 bases and J dropped 1 base, with 20 bases sitting between them. Treatment reported: oral pan-JAK inhibitor, 5-10 mg twice daily. This sample was included in a study of CD8+ T cells in alopecia areata. Study-level findings and limits: Both scalp clonality and the expanded CD8+ clones among the top 100 showed a significant decrease with tofacitinib.

Following extraction, RNA underwent reverse transcription to cDNA, which served as the sequencing template. The method was immunoSEQ multiplex PCR; TCRdb's version includes in-frame clones alone and lacks a portion of them. The repertoire includes fewer than 100,000 clones, about 58% of them detected once, and roughly a sixth sits in the top ten. The V and J genes are TRBV5-1 and TRBJ2-1; TRBD2 might be the D (5 bases). The origin of this receptor is a human donor with alopecia areata. The specimen was CD8+ T cells sorted from blood, collected at week 4, from a patient treated with tofacitinib. The CDR3 here is CASSSLTTRGNSYNEQFF. The CDR3 nucleotides are TGCGCCAGCAGCTCCCTTACAACTAGAGGTAATTCCTACAATGAGCAGTTCTTC.